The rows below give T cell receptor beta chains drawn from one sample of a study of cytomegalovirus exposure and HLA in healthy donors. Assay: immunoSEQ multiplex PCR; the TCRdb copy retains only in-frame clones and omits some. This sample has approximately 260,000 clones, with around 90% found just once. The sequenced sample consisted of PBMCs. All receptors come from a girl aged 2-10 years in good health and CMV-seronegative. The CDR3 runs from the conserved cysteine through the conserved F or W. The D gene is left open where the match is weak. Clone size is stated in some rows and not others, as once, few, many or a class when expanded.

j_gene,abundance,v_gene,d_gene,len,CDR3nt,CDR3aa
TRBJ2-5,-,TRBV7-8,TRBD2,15,TGTGCCAGCAGCTTAGGTACTAGCGGGCCAGAGACCCAGTACTTC,CASSLGTSGPETQYF
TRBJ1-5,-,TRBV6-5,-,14,TGTGCCAGCAGCCACAGGGTTGGGGATCAGCCCCAGCATTTT,CASSHRVGDQPQHF
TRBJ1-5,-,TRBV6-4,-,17,TGTGCCAGCAGTGACCACGGGTCCCCGGGAGGCAATCAGCCCCAGCATTTT,CASSDHGSPGGNQPQHF
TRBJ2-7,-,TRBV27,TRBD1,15,TGTGCCAGCAGAGTAACAGGGGAGTCACGCTACGAGCAGTACTTC,CASRVTGESRYEQYF
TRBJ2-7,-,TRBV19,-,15,TGTGCCAGTAGTGGAGGAGGCGGTAGCTCCTACGAGCAGTACTTC,CASSGGGGSSYEQYF
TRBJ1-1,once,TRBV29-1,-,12,TGCAGCGCTGGACAGCCGGGCACTGAAGCTTTCTTT,CSAGQPGTEAFF
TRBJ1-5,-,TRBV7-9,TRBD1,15,TGTGCCAGCAGCTTGGCGACAGGGTCCAATCAGCCCCAGCATTTT,CASSLATGSNQPQHF
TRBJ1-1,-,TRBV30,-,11,TGTGCCTGGAGATTCGGCACTGAAGCTTTCTTT,CAWRFGTEAFF
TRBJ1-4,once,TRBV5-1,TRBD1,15,TGCGCCAGCAGCTTTACAGGGGGGGCGAATGAAAAACTGTTTTTT,CASSFTGGANEKLFF
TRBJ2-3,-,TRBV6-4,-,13,TGTGCCAGCAGTGCGACTAGCACAGATACGCAGTATTTT,CASSATSTDTQYF
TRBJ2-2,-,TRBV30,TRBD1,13,TGTGCCTGGCCAGGGGGCGCCACCGGGGAGCTGTTTTTT,CAWPGGATGELFF
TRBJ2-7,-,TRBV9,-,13,TGTGCCAGCAGCGTAGACAGCTCCTACGAGCAGTACTTC,CASSVDSSYEQYF
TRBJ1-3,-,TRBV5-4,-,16,TGTGCCAGCAGTTTCAGGGGTCCTAGCTCTGGAAACACCATATATTTT,CASSFRGPSSGNTIYF
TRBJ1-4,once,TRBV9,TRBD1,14,TGTGCCAGCAGCAAGGGACAGGGGAATGAAAAACTGTTTTTT,CASSKGQGNEKLFF
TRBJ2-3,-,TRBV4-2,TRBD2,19,TGTGCCAGCAGCCAAGATCGGGTAGCTAGCGGGGGGTACACAGATACGCAGTATTTT,CASSQDRVASGGYTDTQYF
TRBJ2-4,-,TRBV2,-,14,TGTGCCAGCAAATACAGGGTTGGCAAAAACATTCAGTACTTC,CASKYRVGKNIQYF
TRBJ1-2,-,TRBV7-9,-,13,TGTGCCAGCGCTGGGCCGGATAACTATGGCTACACCTTC,CASAGPDNYGYTF
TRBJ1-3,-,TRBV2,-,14,TGTGCCAGCATCGTTGGAGGAGGAAAAAACACCATATATTTT,CASIVGGGKNTIYF
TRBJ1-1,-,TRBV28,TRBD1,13,TGTGCCAGCAGATACAGGGGGGCCACTGAAGCTTTCTTT,CASRYRGATEAFF
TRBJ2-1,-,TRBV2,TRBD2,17,TGTGCCAGTAGTCCCTCCCTAGCGGGACGAACCTACAATGAGCAGTTCTTC,CASSPSLAGRTYNEQFF
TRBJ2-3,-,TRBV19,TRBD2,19,TGTGCCAGTAGTCCGGCCAGACTAGCGGGGGGTCTAGCAACAGATACGCAGTATTTT,CASSPARLAGGLATDTQYF
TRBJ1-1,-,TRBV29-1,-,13,TGCAGCGTTGAGTCAGGGGAGAGCACTGAAGCTTTCTTT,CSVESGESTEAFF
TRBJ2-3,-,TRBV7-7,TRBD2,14,TGTGCCAGCAGCCAGACCGTAGCGGGGGATACGCAGTATTTT,CASSQTVAGDTQYF
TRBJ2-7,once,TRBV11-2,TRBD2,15,TGTGCCAGCAGCTTGGGACTAGCGGTCTCCTACGAGCAGTACTTC,CASSLGLAVSYEQYF
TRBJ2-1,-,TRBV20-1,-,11,TGCAGTGCCCCTCGGGGCAATGAGCAGTTCTTC,CSAPRGNEQFF
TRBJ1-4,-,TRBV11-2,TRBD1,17,TGTGCCAGCAGCGCACCCGGGAGGGGGCGTCGTGGTGAAAAACTGTTTTTT,CASSAPGRGRRGEKLFF